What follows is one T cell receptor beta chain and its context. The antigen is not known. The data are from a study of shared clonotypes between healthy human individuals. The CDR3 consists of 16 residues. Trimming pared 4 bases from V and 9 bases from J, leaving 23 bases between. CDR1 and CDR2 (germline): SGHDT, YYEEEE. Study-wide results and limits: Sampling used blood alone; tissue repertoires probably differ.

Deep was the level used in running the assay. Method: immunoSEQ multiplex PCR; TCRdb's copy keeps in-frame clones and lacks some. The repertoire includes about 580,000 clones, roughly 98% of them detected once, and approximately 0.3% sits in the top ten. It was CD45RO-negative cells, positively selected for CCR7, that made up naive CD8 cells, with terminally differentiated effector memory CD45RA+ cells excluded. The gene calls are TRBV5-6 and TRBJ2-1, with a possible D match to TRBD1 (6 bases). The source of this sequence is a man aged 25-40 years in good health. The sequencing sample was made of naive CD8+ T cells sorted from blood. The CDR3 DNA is TGTGCCAGCAGCCTTGGTGGGGGCGGGCCCAATCCTGAGCAGTTCTTC. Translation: CASSLGGGGPNPEQFF.